What follows are 18 T cell receptor beta chains derived from one specimen sequenced in a study of control samples from healthy donors and cancer patients. Data came from immunoSEQ multiplex PCR; TCRdb stores just in-frame clones and leaves some out. Of 110,000 to 150,000 clones listed, about nine tenths are singletons. The sample taken for sequencing was blood. These receptors were collected from a man between 25 and 39 years old in good health.

CDR3 in DNA: TGTGCCAGCAGCTTAGGTAGTAGCGAGCAGTACTTC. It is translated as CASSLGSSEQYF. The chain combines TRBV7-8 with TRBJ2-7; unclear D gene. The CDR3 has 12 residues. CDR1 is SGHVS and CDR2 is FQNEAQ in the germline V gene. V gave up 1 base and J gave up 6 bases, with 7 bases separating them.

This clone was seen only once. This rearrangement joins TRBV7-2 to TRBJ1-1, with 10 bases aligning to TRBD1. The CDR3 is 16 amino acids. Germline CDR1 SGHTA, CDR2 FQGNSA. With 2 bases clipped from V and 7 bases from J, the junction kept 10 bases outside the gene matches. The CDR3 coding sequence is TGTGCCAGCAGCTTAATGGCGACAGGGGGCGGCTTTGAAGCTTTCTTT. It specifies CASSLMATGGGFEAFF.

The genes are TRBV6-5 and TRBJ1-3; possible D gene TRBD1, 5 bases. Germline V CDR1 and CDR2: MNHEY, SVGAGI. V was trimmed by 6 bases and J by 1 base, leaving 10 bases between them. The CDR3 runs 14 residues. The CDR3 protein is CASRRRGSGNTIYF. Written as DNA, the CDR3 is TGTGCCAGCAGGCGGAGGGGATCTGGAAACACCATATATTTT.

The CDR3 region is CASSYDGSTDTQYF. The CDR3 DNA reads TGTGCCAGCAGTTACGATGGCTCAACAGATACGCAGTATTTT. The gene calls are TRBV6-6 and TRBJ2-3; no clear D. The V and J ends lost 2 bases and 3 bases respectively, with 9 bases between them. The CDR3 loop spans 14 amino acids. Per the germline V gene, CDR1 is MNHNY and CDR2 is SVGAGI (reference sequence).

This chain uses TRBV2 with TRBJ2-1; TRBD2 agrees at 15 bases. Looked up from germline, CDR1 is SNHLY and CDR2 is FYNNEI. V was pared by 8 bases and J by 9 bases, with 5 bases of the junction left unmatched. This CDR3 spans 14 amino acids. The CDR3 here is CASLRTSGRGEQFF. The DNA of the CDR3 is TGTGCCAGCCTAAGGACTAGCGGGAGGGGTGAGCAGTTCTTC.

The chain is built from TRBV5-1 and TRBJ1-6, with TRBD1 as a possible D gene (6 bases). The CDR3 has 18 residues. Per the germline V gene, CDR1 is SGHRS and CDR2 is YFSETQ. Trimming shortened V by 0 bases and J by 2 bases, and 15 bases separated the two germline ends. The CDR3 DNA sequence: TGCGCCAGCAGCTTGGAGTCAGGGGCGGAGGCCTATAATTCACCCCTCCACTTT. It is translated as CASSLESGAEAYNSPLHF.

This chain uses TRBV19 with TRBJ1-4; D is undetermined. Trimming removed 3 bases from V and 5 bases from J, with 10 bases in between. Germline CDR1 is LNHDA and CDR2 is SQIVND (reference sequence). The CDR3 is made up of 14 amino acids. DNA for the CDR3: TGTGCCAGTAGTATCTTGGGGTCGAATGAAAAACTGTTTTTT. Translation: CASSILGSNEKLFF.

This clone has at least ten counts. The gene calls are TRBV6-1 and TRBJ1-3; D is unresolved. Germline lookup yields CDR1 MNHNS and CDR2 SASEGT. Trimming removed 2 bases at V and 0 bases at J, with 11 bases between. CDR3 length: 16 residues. CDR3 amino acids: CASSETSEYSGNTIYF. Here the CDR3 DNA reads TGTGCCAGCAGTGAAACCAGTGAATACTCTGGAAACACCATATATTTT.

The chain employs TRBV27 and TRBJ1-6, with 10 bases lining up with TRBD1. After removal of 4 bases from V and 9 bases from J, the junction contained 3 bases not matched to a gene. The germline V gene has CDR1 MNHEY and CDR2 SMNVEV (reference sequence). The CDR3 spans 14 residues. The CDR3 protein is CASSWDRGFSPLHF. The CDR3 DNA follows: TGTGCCAGCAGTTGGGACAGGGGATTTTCACCCCTCCACTTT.

The rearrangement uses TRBV7-2 and TRBJ2-1; D unclear. Germline assignment: CDR1 SGHTA and CDR2 FQGNSA. The V gene lost 3 bases and the J gene lost 0 bases, with 12 bases spanning the gap. This CDR3 spans 16 amino acids. The CDR3 nucleotides are TGTGCCAGCAGCTTTAAAGGGCCTAGCTCCTACAATGAGCAGTTCTTC. It is translated as CASSFKGPSSYNEQFF.

The genes are TRBV30 and TRBJ1-6; D is perhaps TRBD1 (5 bases). Trimming stripped 0 bases from V and 10 bases from J, with 16 bases between. The CDR3 has 15 residues. Germline V lookup: CDR1 GTSNPN, CDR2 SVGIG (reference sequence). The CDR3 region is CAWSVWRGIHSPLHF. In DNA form, the CDR3 reads TGTGCCTGGAGTGTATGGCGGGGGATCCACTCACCCCTCCACTTT.

The J gene is TRBJ1-1, the V gene TRBV10-1, with D uncertain. Germline values: CDR1 WNHNN, CDR2 SYGVQD (reference sequence). Trimming stripped 1 base from V and 4 bases from J, with 10 bases between. The CDR3 has 14 amino acids. In DNA form, the CDR3 reads TGCGCCAGCAGTGAGTACCGCGGTAGCACTGAAGCTTTCTTT. Amino acid sequence: CASSEYRGSTEAFF.

The chain carries TRBV20-1 and TRBJ2-5, with D tentatively TRBD2 (6 bases). The germline V and J ends were trimmed by 3 bases and 5 bases, with 10 bases remaining between them. The CDR3 runs 12 residues. Germline lookup yields CDR1 DFQATT and CDR2 SNEGSKA (reference sequence). CDR3 sequence reads: CSASWGRETQYF. In DNA form, the CDR3 reads TGCAGTGCTAGTTGGGGGAGGGAGACCCAGTACTTC.

The V call is TRBV20-1, the J call TRBJ1-2; 7 bases agree with TRBD1. The CDR3 contains 12 residues. V was pared by 3 bases and J by 7 bases, with 5 bases of the junction left unmatched. Germline-derived CDR1 and CDR2 are DFQATT and SNEGSKA (reference sequence). CDR3 amino acids: CSASPWTGGYTF. The CDR3 coding sequence is TGCAGTGCTAGTCCCTGGACAGGTGGCTACACCTTC.

This chain uses TRBV15 with TRBJ1-2; TRBD1 is a possible D gene (5 bases). Germline loops: CDR1 LNHNV, CDR2 YYDKDF (reference sequence). CDR3 length: 14 residues. The germline V and J ends were trimmed by 0 bases and 8 bases, with 13 bases remaining between them. Here the CDR3 reads CATSRDRDGEGYTF. As DNA, the CDR3 is TGTGCCACCAGCAGAGATCGGGACGGCGAGGGCTACACCTTC.

V usage is TRBV29-1 and J usage is TRBJ1-5; D is undetermined. The ends were cut back, 5 bases at V and 1 base at J, with 6 bases in the middle. This CDR3 region has 12 residues. Germline V lookup: CDR1 SQVTM, CDR2 ANQGSEA. CDR3 nucleotide sequence: TGCAGCGTTAAAGGAAGCAATCAGCCCCAGCATTTT. This encodes CSVKGSNQPQHF.

This sequence joins TRBV7-2 and TRBJ2-2, with D tentatively TRBD2 (5 bases). Germline lookup yields CDR1 SGHTA and CDR2 FQGNSA. The CDR3 totals 14 residues. With 7 bases removed from V and 6 bases from J, the gap between germline ends came to 15 bases. For the CDR3, the DNA is TGTGCCAGCACGCGGGCCCCCCGACCCGGGGAGCTGTTTTTT. This encodes CASTRAPRPGELFF.

V and J are TRBV28 and TRBJ2-3; 8 nucleotides align to TRBD2. Per the germline V gene, CDR1 is MDHEN and CDR2 is SYDVKM. Losses at the gene ends were 5 bases for V and 4 bases for J; bases not matched to a gene: 8. This CDR3 spans 15 amino acids. The CDR3 reads CASSTGTSKADTQYF. In DNA form, the CDR3 reads TGTGCCAGCAGTACCGGGACTAGTAAAGCAGATACGCAGTATTTT.